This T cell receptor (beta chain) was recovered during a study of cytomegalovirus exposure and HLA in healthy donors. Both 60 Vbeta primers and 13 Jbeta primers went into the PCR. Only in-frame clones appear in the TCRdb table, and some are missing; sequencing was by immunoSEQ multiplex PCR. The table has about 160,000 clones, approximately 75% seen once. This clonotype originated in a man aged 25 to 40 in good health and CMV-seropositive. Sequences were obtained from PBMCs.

The CDR3 region is CASSLDQGRSHEQFF. The CDR3 DNA is TGTGCCAGCAGTTTAGATCAAGGCAGGTCCCATGAGCAGTTCTTC. J is TRBJ2-1 and V is TRBV28, with unresolved D. Germline values: CDR1 MDHEN, CDR2 SYDVKM. With 2 bases removed from V and 8 bases from J, the gap between germline ends came to 16 bases. The CDR3 contains 15 residues. The full variable domain, completed using reference TRBV28 and TRBJ2-1, is DVKVTQSSRYLVKRTGEKVFLECVQDMDHENMFWYRQDPGLGLRLIYFSYDVKMKEKGDIPEGYSVSREKKERFSLILESASTNQTSMYLCASSLDQGRSHEQFFGPGTRLTVL.